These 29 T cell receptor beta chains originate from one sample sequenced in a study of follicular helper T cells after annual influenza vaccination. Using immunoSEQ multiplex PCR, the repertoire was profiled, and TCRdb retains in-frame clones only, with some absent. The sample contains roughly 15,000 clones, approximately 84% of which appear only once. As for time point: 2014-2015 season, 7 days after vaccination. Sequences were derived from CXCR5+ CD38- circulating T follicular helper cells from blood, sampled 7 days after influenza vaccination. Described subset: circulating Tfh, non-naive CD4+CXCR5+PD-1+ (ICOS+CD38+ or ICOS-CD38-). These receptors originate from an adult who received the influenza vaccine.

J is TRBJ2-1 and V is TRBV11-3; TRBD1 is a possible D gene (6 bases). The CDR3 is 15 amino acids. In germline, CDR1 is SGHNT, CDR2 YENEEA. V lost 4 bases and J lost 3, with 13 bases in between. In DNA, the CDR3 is TGTGCCAGCAGCTCGGGACATACCCTCTACAATGAGCAGTTCTTC. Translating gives CASSSGHTLYNEQFF. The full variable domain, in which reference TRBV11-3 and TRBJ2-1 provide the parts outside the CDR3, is EAGVVQSPRYKIIEKKQPVAFWCNPISGHNTLYWYLQNLGQGPELLIRYENEEAVDDSQLPKDRFSAERLKGVDSTLKIQPAELGDSAVYLCASSSGHTLYNEQFFGPGTRLTVL.

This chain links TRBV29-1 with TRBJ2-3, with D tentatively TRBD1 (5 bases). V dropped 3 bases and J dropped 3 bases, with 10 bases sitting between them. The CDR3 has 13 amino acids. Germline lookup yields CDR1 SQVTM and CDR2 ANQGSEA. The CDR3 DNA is TGCAGCGTTGATAGGGGTAGGACAGATACGCAGTATTTT. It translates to CSVDRGRTDTQYF.

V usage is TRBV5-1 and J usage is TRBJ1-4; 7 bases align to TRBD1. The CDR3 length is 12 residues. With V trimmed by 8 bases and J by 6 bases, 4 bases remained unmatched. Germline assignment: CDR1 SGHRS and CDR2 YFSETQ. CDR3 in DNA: TGCGCCAGTGAGGGGGCAGATGAAAAACTGTTTTTT. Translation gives CASEGADEKLFF.

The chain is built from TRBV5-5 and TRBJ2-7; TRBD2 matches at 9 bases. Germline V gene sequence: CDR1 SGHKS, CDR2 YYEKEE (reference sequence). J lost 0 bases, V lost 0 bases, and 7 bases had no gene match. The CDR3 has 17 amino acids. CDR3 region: CASSLELAGPLSYEQYF. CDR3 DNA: TGTGCCAGCAGCTTGGAACTAGCGGGTCCGCTCTCCTACGAGCAGTACTTC. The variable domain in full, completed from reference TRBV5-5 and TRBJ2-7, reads DAGVTQSPTHLIKTRGQQVTLRCSPISGHKSVSWYQQVLGQGPQFIFQYYEKEERGRGNFPDRFSARQFPNYSSELNVNALLLGDSALYLCASSLELAGPLSYEQYFGPGTRLTVT.

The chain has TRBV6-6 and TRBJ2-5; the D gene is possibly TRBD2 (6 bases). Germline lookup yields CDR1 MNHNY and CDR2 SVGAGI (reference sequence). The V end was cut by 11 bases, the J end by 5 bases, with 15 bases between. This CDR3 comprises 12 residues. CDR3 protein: CAASRGGETQYF. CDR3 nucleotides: TGTGCCGCCTCGCGTGGAGGGGAGACCCAGTACTTC.

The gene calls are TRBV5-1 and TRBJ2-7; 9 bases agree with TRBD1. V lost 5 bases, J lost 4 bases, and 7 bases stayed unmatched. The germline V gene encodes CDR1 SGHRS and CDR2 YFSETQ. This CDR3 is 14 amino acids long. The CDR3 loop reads CASRPGQGNYEQYF. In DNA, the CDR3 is TGCGCCAGCAGACCGGGACAGGGCAATTACGAGCAGTACTTC.

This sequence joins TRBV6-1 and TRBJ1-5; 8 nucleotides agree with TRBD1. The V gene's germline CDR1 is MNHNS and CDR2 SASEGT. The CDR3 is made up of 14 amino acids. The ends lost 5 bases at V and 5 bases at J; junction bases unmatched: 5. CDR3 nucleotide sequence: TGTGCCAGCAGTCGGGGACAGGCAGATCAGCCCCAGCATTTT. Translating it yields CASSRGQADQPQHF.

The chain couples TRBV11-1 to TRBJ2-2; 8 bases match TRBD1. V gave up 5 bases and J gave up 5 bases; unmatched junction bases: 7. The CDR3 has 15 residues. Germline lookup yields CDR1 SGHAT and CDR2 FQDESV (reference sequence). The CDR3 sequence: CASSLQTGVTGELFF. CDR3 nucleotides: TGTGCCAGCAGCCTCCAGACAGGGGTGACCGGGGAGCTGTTTTTT.

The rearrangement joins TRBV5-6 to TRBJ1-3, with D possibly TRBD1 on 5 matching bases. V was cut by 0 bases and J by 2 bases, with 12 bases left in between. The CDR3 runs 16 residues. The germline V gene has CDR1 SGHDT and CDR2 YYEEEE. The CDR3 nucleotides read TGTGCCAGCAGCTTGGCCGGGGGGGGGACTGGAAACACCATATATTTT. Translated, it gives CASSLAGGGTGNTIYF.

The CDR3 DNA sequence: TGTGCCAGCAGTCCGGAGGACAGGGGTCATTCACCCCTCCACTTT. This sequence encodes CASSPEDRGHSPLHF. The chain recombines TRBV27 with TRBJ1-6; 9 bases agree with TRBD1. The germline CDR1 and CDR2 sequences are MNHEY and SMNVEV (reference sequence). With 5 bases clipped from V and 8 bases from J, the junction kept 7 bases outside the gene matches. The CDR3 contains 15 residues.

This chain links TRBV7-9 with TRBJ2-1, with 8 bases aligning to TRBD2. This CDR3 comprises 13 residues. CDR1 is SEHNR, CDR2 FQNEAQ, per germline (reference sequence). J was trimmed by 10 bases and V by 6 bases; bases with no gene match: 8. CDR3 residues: CASRSAGGGEQFF. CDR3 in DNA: TGTGCCAGCAGATCGGCGGGGGGCGGGGAGCAGTTCTTC.

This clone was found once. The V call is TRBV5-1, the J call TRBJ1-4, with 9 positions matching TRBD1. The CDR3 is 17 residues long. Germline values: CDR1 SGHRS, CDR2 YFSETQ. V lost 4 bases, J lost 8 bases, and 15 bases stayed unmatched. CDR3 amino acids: CASSPRNPGQGGEKLFF. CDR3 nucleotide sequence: TGCGCCAGCAGCCCTAGAAACCCGGGACAGGGAGGCGAAAAACTGTTTTTT.

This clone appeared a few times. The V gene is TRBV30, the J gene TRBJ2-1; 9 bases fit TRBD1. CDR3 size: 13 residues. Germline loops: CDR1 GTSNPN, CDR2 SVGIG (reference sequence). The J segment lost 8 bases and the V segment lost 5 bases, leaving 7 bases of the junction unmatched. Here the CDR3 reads CAWGQGIWHEQFF. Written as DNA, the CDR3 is TGTGCCTGGGGACAGGGGATTTGGCATGAGCAGTTCTTC.

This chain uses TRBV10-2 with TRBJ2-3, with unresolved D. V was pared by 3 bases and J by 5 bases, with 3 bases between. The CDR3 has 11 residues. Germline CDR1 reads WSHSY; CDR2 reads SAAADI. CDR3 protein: CASSEQDTQYF. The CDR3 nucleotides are TGCGCCAGCAGTGAACAAGATACGCAGTATTTT.

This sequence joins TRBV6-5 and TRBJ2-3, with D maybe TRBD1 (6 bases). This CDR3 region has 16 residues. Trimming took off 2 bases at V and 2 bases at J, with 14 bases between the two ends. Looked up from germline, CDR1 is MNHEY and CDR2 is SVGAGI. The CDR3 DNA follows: TGTGCCAGCAGTTACAAAGGGGTGGGGGCCACAGATACGCAGTATTTT. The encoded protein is CASSYKGVGATDTQYF.

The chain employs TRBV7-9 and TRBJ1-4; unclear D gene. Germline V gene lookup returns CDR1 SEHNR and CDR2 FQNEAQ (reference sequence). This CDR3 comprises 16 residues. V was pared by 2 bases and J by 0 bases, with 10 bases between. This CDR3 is CASSLTYTTTNEKLFF. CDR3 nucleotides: TGTGCCAGCAGCTTAACTTACACTACAACTAATGAAAAACTGTTTTTT.

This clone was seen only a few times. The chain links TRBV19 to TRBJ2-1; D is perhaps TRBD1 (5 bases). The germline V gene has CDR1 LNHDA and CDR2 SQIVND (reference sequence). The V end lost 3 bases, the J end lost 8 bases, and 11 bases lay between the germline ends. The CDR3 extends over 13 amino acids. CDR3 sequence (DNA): TGTGCCAGTAGTATGGGGAAAGGGGATGAGCAGTTCTTC. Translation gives CASSMGKGDEQFF.

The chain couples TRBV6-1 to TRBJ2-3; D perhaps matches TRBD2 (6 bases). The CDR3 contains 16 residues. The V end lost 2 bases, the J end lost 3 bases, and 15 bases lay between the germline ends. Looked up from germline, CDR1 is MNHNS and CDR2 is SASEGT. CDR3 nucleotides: TGTGCCAGCAGTGAAAGGGCCGGGACTCCTACAGATACGCAGTATTTT. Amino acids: CASSERAGTPTDTQYF.

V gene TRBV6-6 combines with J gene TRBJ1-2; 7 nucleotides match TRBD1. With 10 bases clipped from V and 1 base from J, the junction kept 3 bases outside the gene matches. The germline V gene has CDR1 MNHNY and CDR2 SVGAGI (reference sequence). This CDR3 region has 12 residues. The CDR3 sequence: CATRDSNYGYTF. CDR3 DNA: TGTGCCACCCGGGACAGTAACTATGGCTACACCTTC.

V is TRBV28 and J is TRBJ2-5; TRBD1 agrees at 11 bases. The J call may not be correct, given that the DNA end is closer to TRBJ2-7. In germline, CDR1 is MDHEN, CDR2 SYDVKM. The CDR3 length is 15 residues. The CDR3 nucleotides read TGTGCCAGCAGTCCTCCGGGACAGGGGGGAGACGAGCAGTACTTC. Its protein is CASSPPGQGGDEQYF.

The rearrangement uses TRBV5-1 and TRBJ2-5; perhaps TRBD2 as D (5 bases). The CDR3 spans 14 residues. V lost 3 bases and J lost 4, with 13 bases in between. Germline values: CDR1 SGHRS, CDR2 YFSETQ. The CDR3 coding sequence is TGCGCCAGCAGCTCTCGGGCGGGCCGAGAGACCCAGTACTTC. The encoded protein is CASSSRAGRETQYF.

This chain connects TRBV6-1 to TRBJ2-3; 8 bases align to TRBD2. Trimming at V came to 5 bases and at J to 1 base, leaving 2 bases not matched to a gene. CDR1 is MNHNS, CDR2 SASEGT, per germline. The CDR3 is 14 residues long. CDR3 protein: CASSTSGRTDTQYF. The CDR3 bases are TGTGCCAGCAGTACTAGCGGCCGCACAGATACGCAGTATTTT.

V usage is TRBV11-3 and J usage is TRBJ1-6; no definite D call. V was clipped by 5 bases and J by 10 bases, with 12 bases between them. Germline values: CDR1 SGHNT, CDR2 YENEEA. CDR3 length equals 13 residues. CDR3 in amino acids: CASSLSTGSPLHF. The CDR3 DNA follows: TGTGCCAGCAGCCTCTCCACGGGGTCACCCCTCCACTTT.

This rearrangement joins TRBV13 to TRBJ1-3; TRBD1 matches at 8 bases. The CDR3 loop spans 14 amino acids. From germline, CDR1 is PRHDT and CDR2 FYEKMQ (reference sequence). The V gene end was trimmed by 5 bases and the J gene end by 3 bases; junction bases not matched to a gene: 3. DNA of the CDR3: TGTGCCAGCAGCCCAGACAGGGGTGGAAACACCATATATTTT. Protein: CASSPDRGGNTIYF.

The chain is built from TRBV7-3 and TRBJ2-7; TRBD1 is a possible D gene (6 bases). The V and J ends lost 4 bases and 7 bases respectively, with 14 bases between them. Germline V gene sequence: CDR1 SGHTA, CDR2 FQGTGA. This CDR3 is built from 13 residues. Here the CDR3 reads CASSSGAGEEQYF. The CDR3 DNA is TGTGCCAGCAGCTCCGGGGCAGGGGAGGAGCAGTACTTC.

CDR3 bases: TGCAGCGTTGCTGGGGGAAAGGGGGTCACCTACGAGCAGTACTTC. This encodes CSVAGGKGVTYEQYF. V and J are TRBV29-1 and TRBJ2-7, with D perhaps matching TRBD1 (6 bases). V was pared by 4 bases and J by 2 bases, with 18 bases between. This CDR3 has 15 amino acids. The germline V gene has CDR1 SQVTM and CDR2 ANQGSEA.

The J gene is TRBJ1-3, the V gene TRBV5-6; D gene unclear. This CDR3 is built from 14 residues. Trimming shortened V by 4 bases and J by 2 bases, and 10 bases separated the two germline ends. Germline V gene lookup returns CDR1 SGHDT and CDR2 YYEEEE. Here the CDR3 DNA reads TGTGCCAGCAGCGCAACATTCCCTGGAAACACCATATATTTT. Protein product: CASSATFPGNTIYF. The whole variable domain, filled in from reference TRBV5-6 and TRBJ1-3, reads DAGVTQSPTHLIKTRGQQVTLRCSPKSGHDTVSWYQQALGQGPQFIFQYYEEEERQRGNFPDRFSGHQFPNYSSELNVNALLLGDSALYLCASSATFPGNTIYFGEGSWLTVV.

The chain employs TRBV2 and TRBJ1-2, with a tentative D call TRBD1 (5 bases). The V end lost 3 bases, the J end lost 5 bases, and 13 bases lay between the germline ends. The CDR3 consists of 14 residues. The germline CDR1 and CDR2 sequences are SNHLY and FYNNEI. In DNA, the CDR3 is TGTGCCAGCAGTGACAGGGCAGGGCTTTATGGCTACACCTTC. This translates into CASSDRAGLYGYTF.

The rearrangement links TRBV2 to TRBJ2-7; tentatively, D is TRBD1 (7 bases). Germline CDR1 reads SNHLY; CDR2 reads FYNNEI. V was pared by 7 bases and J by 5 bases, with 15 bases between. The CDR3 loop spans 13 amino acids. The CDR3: CASKQGGPHEQYF. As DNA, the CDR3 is TGTGCCAGCAAGCAGGGGGGTCCCCACGAGCAGTACTTC.